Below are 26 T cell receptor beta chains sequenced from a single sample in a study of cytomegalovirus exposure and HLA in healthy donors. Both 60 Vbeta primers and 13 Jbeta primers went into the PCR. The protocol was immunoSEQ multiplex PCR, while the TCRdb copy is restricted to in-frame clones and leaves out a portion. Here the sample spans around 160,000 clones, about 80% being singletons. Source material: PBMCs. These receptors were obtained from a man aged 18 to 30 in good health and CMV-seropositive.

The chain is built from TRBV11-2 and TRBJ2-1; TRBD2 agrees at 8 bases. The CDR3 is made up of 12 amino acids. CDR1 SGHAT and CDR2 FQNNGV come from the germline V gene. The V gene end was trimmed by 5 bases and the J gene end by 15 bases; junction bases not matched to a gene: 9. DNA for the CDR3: TGTGCCAGCAGCCGCGGGGGAGCGGGAGTGTTCTTC. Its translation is CASSRGGAGVFF.

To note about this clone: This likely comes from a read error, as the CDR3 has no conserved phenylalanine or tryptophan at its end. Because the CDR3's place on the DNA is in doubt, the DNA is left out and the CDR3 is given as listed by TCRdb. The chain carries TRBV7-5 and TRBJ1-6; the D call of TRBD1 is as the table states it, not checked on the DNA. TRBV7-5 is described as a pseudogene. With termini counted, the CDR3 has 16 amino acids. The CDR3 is CVSATLKDRGNSPLHL.

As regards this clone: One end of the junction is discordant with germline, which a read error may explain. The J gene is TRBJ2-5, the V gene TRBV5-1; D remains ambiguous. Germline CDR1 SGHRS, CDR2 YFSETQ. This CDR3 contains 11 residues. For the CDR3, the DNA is TGCGCCAGCAACCTTGAAGAGGCCCAGTACTTC. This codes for CASNLEEAQYF.

DNA of the CDR3: TGTGCCAGCAGCTTAACCGGGGGGTTTTACGAGCAGTACTTC. Encoded protein: CASSLTGGFYEQYF. V gene TRBV7-9 combines with J gene TRBJ2-7; TRBD2 matches at 7 bases. V was clipped by 2 bases and J by 4 bases; unmatched bases: 5. Germline CDR1 reads SEHNR; CDR2 reads FQNEAQ (reference sequence). This CDR3 is built from 14 residues.

The CDR3 nucleotides read TGTGCCAGCAGCTTAGCGGGACTAGTGGGGGACACCGGGGAGCTGTTTTTT. This encodes CASSLAGLVGDTGELFF. The V call is TRBV5-6, the J call TRBJ2-2; TRBD2 matches at 8 bases. J was trimmed by 3 bases and V by 2 bases; bases with no gene match: 9. The CDR3 loop spans 17 amino acids. CDR1 and CDR2 (germline): SGHDT, YYEEEE.

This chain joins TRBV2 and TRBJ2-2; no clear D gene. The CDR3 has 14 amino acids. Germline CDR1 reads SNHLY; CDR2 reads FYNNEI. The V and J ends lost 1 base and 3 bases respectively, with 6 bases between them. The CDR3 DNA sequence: TGTGCCAGCAGTGAAGTAGACTACACCGGGGAGCTGTTTTTT. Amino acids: CASSEVDYTGELFF.

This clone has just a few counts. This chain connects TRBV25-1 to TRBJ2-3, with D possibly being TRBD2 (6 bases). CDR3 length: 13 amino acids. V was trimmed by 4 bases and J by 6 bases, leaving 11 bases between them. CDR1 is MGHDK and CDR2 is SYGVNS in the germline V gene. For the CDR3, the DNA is TGTGCCAGCAGTGGCACTAGCATGGATACGCAGTATTTT. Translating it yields CASSGTSMDTQYF.

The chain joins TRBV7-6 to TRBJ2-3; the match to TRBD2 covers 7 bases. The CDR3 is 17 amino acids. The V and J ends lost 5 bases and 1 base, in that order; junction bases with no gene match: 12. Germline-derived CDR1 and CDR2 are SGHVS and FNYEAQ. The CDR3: CASSHPFAGAGTDTQYF. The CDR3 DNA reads TGTGCCAGCAGCCACCCCTTTGCGGGAGCGGGCACAGATACGCAGTATTTT.

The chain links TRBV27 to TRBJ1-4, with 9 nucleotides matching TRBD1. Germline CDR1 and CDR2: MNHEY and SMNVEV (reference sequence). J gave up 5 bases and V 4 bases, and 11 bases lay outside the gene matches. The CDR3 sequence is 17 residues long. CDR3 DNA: TGTGCCAGCAGTTCGTGGACAGGGGCCCTAAAAAATGAAAAACTGTTTTTT. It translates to CASSSWTGALKNEKLFF.

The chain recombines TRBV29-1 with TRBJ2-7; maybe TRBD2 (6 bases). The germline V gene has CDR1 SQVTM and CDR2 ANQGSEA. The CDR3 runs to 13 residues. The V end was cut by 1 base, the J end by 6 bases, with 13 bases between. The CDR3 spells CSVEVQARGEQYF. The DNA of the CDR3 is TGCAGCGTTGAAGTTCAGGCGCGGGGCGAGCAGTACTTC.

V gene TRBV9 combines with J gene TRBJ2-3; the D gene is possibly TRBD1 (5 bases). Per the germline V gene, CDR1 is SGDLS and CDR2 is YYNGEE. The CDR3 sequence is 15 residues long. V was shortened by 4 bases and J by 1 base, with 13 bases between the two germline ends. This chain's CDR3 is CASSPKTGRTDTQYF. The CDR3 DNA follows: TGTGCCAGCAGCCCTAAAACAGGTCGCACAGATACGCAGTATTTT.

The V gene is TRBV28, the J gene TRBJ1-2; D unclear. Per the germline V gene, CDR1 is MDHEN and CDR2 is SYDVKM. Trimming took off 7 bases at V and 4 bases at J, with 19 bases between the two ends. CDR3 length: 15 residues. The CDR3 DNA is TGTGCCAGCACCCTATACTTGACACCATCCTATGGCTACACCTTC. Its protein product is CASTLYLTPSYGYTF.

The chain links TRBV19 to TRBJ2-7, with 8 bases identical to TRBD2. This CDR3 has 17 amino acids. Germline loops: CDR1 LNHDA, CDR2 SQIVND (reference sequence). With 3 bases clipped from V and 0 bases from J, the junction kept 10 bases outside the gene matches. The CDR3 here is CASSMAAGGTFSYEQYF. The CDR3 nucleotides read TGTGCCAGTAGTATGGCGGCGGGGGGAACTTTCTCCTACGAGCAGTACTTC.

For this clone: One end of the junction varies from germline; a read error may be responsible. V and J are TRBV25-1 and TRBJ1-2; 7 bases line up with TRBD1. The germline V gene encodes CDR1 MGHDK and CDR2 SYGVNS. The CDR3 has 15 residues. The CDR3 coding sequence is TGTACCAGCAGTAACCAACTTGACAGGGTAGATGGCTACACCTTC. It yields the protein CTSSNQLDRVDGYTF.

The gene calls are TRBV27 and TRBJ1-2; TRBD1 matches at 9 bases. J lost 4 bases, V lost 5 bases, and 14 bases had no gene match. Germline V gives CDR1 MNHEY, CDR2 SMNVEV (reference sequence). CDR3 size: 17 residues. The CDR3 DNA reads TGTGCCAGCAGTCTGTATAGGACAGGGGAGAGGGGCTATGGCTACACCTTC. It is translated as CASSLYRTGERGYGYTF.

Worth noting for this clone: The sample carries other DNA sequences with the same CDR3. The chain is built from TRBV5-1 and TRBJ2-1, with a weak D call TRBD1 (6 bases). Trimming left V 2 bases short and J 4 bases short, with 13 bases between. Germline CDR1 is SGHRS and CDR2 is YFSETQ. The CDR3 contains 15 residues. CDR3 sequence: CASSLSGGTYNEQFF. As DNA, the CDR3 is TGCGCCAGCAGCTTAAGTGGGGGCACATACAATGAGCAGTTCTTC.

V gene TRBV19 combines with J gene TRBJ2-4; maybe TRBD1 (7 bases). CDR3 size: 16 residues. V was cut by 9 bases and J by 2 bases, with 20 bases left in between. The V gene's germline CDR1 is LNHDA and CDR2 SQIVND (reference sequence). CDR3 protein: CASGRGDSHSKNIQYF. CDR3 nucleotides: TGTGCCAGCGGAAGGGGGGACAGCCACTCCAAAAACATTCAGTACTTC. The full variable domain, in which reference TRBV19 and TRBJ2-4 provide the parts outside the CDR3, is DGGITQSPKYLFRKEGQNVTLSCEQNLNHDAMYWYRQDPGQGLRLIYYSQIVNDFQKGDIAEGYSVSREKKESFPLTVTSAQKNPTAFYLCASGRGDSHSKNIQYFGAGTRLSVL.

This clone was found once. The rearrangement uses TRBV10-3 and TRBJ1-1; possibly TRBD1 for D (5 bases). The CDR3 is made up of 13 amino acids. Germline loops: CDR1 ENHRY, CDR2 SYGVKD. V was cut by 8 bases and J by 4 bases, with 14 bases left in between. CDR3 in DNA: TGTGCCATCGGTCCAGGGCTTGGCACTGAAGCTTTCTTT. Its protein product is CAIGPGLGTEAFF.

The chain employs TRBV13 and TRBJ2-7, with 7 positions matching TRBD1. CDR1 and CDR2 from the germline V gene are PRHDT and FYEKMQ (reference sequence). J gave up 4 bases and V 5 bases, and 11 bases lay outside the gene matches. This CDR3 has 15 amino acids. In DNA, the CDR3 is TGTGCCAGCAGCCATAACCGACAGGGCGGGTACGAGCAGTACTTC. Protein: CASSHNRQGGYEQYF. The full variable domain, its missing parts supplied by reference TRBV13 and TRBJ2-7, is AAGVIQSPRHLIKEKRETATLKCYPIPRHDTVYWYQQGPGQDPQFLISFYEKMQSDKGSIPDRFSAQQFSDYHSELNMSSLELGDSALYFCASSHNRQGGYEQYFGPGTRLTVT.

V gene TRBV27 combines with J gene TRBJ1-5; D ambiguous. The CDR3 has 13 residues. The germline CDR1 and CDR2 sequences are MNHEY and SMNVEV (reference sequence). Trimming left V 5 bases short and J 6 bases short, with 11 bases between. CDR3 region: CASSPDRGQPQHF. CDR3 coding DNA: TGTGCCAGCAGTCCAGATCGGGGTCAGCCCCAGCATTTT.

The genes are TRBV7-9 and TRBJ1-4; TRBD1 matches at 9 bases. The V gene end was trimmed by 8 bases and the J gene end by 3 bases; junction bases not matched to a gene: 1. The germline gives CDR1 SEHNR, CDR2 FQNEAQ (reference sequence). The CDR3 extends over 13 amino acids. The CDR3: CASRTGANEKLFF. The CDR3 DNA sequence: TGTGCCAGCCGGACAGGGGCTAATGAAAAACTGTTTTTT.

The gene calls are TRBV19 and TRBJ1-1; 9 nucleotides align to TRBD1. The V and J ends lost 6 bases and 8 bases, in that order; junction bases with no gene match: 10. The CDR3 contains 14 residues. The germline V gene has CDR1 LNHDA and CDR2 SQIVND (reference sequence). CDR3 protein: CASSNDRGGMEAFF. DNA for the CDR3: TGTGCCAGTAGCAACGACAGGGGGGGTATGGAAGCTTTCTTT.

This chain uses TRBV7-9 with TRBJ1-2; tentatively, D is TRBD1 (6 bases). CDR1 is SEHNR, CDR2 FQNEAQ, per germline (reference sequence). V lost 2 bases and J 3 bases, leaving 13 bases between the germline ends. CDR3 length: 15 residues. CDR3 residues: CASSLFGGKDYGYTF. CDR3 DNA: TGTGCCAGCAGCTTATTTGGGGGCAAAGACTATGGCTACACCTTC.

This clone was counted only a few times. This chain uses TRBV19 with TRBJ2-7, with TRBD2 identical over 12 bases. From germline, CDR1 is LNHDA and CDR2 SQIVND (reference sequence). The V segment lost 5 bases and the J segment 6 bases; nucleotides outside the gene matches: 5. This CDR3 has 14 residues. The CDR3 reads CASSPTSGSGEQYF. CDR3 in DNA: TGTGCCAGTAGTCCGACTAGCGGGAGCGGCGAGCAGTACTTC.

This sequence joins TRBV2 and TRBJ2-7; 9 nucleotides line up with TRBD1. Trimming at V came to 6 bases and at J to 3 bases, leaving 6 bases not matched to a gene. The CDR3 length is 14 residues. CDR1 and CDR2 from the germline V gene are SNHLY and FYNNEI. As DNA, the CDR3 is TGTGCCAGCAGGAAACAGGGGGCCCTCTACGAGCAGTACTTC. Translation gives CASRKQGALYEQYF.

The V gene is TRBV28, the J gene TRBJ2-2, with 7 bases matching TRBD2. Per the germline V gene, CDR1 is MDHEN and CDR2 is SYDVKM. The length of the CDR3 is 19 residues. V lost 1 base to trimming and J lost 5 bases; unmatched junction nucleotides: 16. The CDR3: CASSLYSSGGYQWTGELFF. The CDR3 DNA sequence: TGTGCCAGCAGTTTATATTCTAGCGGAGGCTACCAATGGACCGGGGAGCTGTTTTTT.